The 16 T cell receptor beta chains in this list originate from one sample, sequenced in a study of cytomegalovirus exposure and HLA in healthy donors. PCR involved 60 Vbeta and 13 Jbeta primers. Libraries were prepared by immunoSEQ multiplex PCR; TCRdb keeps only in-frame clonotypes and omits some of them. The repertoire consists of about 70,000 clones, with more than 80% occurring once and the leading ten covering 2%. The specimen was PBMCs. These receptor sequences come from a woman aged 30 to 39 in good health and CMV-seronegative.

A note on this clone: The sample holds other DNA sequences that translate to the same CDR3. This rearrangement joins TRBV19 to TRBJ2-3; TRBD1 matches at 7 bases. This CDR3 contains 15 residues. Trimming cost V 5 bases and J 3 bases; bases outside gene matches: 8. CDR1 and CDR2 from the germline V gene are LNHDA and SQIVND (reference sequence). CDR3 sequence: CASSRIQGLTDTQYF. DNA for the CDR3: TGTGCCAGTAGTCGGATACAGGGGCTAACAGATACGCAGTATTTT.

The rearrangement uses TRBV4-3 and TRBJ2-7; 8 positions agree with TRBD1. CDR3 length: 14 amino acids. V dropped 4 bases and J dropped 1; count of bases not matched to a gene: 3. Germline loops: CDR1 LGHNA, CDR2 YSLEER. The CDR3 sequence: CASSLGQGSYEQYF. For the CDR3, the DNA is TGCGCCAGCAGCCTCGGACAGGGTTCCTACGAGCAGTACTTC.

The chain has TRBV6-5 and TRBJ2-2; D not certain. CDR1 and CDR2 (germline): MNHEY, SVGAGI. The CDR3 is 16 amino acids. V lost 0 bases and J lost 0, with 8 bases in between. CDR3 in DNA: TGTGCCAGCAGTTACTCATTCACATCGAACACCGGGGAGCTGTTTTTT. Encoded protein: CASSYSFTSNTGELFF.

The chain combines TRBV6-6 with TRBJ2-3, with D possibly TRBD2 on 5 matching bases. Germline loops: CDR1 MNHNY, CDR2 SVGAGI (reference sequence). This CDR3 has 15 residues. V shed 0 bases and J shed 4 bases, with 11 bases lying between them. The CDR3 DNA is TGTGCCAGCAGTTACTCCCTGGACTCGGCAGATACGCAGTATTTT. Translation: CASSYSLDSADTQYF.

This chain uses TRBV27 with TRBJ1-5; D gene unclear. The CDR3 covers 15 residues. Deletions cut 2 bases from V and 2 bases from J, with 10 bases between. CDR1 and CDR2 from the germline V gene are MNHEY and SMNVEV (reference sequence). The CDR3 region has the DNA TGTGCCAGCAGTTTAGGTCCGAGAGGCAATCAGCCCCAGCATTTT. Its translation: CASSLGPRGNQPQHF.

The chain is built from TRBV5-1 and TRBJ1-2; no firm D call. This CDR3 contains 14 residues. With 4 bases removed from V and 4 bases from J, the gap between germline ends came to 14 bases. Germline-derived CDR1 and CDR2 are SGHRS and YFSETQ. The CDR3: CASSQEVASYGYTF. The DNA for the CDR3 is TGCGCCAGCAGCCAAGAAGTGGCCTCCTATGGCTACACCTTC.

The rearrangement uses TRBV5-4 and TRBJ2-5, with 11 bases lining up with TRBD1. TRBJ2-7 matches the DNA end more closely, so the J call is doubtful. Germline V gene lookup returns CDR1 SGHNT and CDR2 YYREEE (reference sequence). CDR3 length equals 15 residues. The CDR3 sequence is CASSQPRDRGNEQYF. The CDR3 nucleotides are TGTGCCAGCAGCCAGCCCCGGGACAGGGGGAACGAGCAGTACTTC.

This chain uses TRBV19 with TRBJ2-7; 9 bases map to TRBD1. CDR3 length: 15 residues. J gave up 6 bases and V 6 bases, and 12 bases lay outside the gene matches. The germline gives CDR1 LNHDA, CDR2 SQIVND (reference sequence). The CDR3, as DNA: TGTGCCAGTAGCGGGACAGGGCCTATCGGGCGCGAGCAGTACTTC. Translation: CASSGTGPIGREQYF.

This clone turned up a few times. This sequence joins TRBV14 and TRBJ2-2; 8 nucleotides line up with TRBD1. The CDR3 spans 15 residues. Germline loops: CDR1 SGHDN, CDR2 FVKESK. J was trimmed by 4 bases and V by 5 bases; bases with no gene match: 6. In DNA form, the CDR3 reads TGTGCCAGCAGCATAGGGACAGGACGCACCGGGGAGCTGTTTTTT. Its translation is CASSIGTGRTGELFF.

The CDR3 DNA follows: TGTGCCAGCTCACCAAGCCTAGGGGAGGGCTACGAGCAGTACTTC. Translating gives CASSPSLGEGYEQYF. V usage is TRBV18 and J usage is TRBJ2-5; the match to TRBD2 covers 7 bases. The J call is in doubt because the DNA end fits TRBJ2-7 better. This CDR3 contains 15 residues. The germline V gene has CDR1 KGHSH and CDR2 LQKENI.

This clone came up a few times. This chain links TRBV6-1 with TRBJ1-1; D perhaps matches TRBD1 (6 bases). CDR1 is MNHNS, CDR2 SASEGT, per germline. There are 14 residues in the CDR3. V was clipped by 5 bases and J by 4 bases, with 14 bases between them. The CDR3 here is CASSQRGWATEAFF. In DNA, the CDR3 is TGTGCCAGCAGTCAGAGGGGGTGGGCCACTGAAGCTTTCTTT.

This sequence joins TRBV27 and TRBJ2-1, with 8 positions matching TRBD1. The CDR3 contains 18 residues. V was clipped by 3 bases and J by 0 bases; unmatched bases: 10. Per the germline V gene, CDR1 is MNHEY and CDR2 is SMNVEV (reference sequence). The CDR3 sequence: CASSFKTGGGSSYNEQFF. The CDR3 region has the DNA TGTGCCAGCAGTTTTAAAACAGGGGGAGGTAGCTCCTACAATGAGCAGTTCTTC.

This sequence joins TRBV28 and TRBJ2-3; no firm D call. The CDR3 covers 13 residues. Trimming removed 3 bases at V and 4 bases at J, with 8 bases between. Per the germline V gene, CDR1 is MDHEN and CDR2 is SYDVKM. The CDR3 bases are TGTGCCAGCAGTTTGTCGGGTTCAGATACGCAGTATTTT. Amino acid sequence: CASSLSGSDTQYF.

The V call is TRBV11-3, the J call TRBJ2-1, with D tentatively TRBD1 (6 bases). V dropped 0 bases and J dropped 0 bases, with 15 bases sitting between them. Looked up from germline, CDR1 is SGHNT and CDR2 is YENEEA. The CDR3 loop spans 18 amino acids. CDR3 sequence: CASSLDEGADSSYNEQFF. The CDR3 DNA follows: TGTGCCAGCAGCTTAGATGAGGGAGCGGACAGCTCCTACAATGAGCAGTTCTTC.

This chain uses TRBV4-1 with TRBJ1-2; D is ambiguous. The CDR3 loop spans 15 amino acids. With 3 bases removed from V and 7 bases from J, the gap between germline ends came to 18 bases. CDR1 is MGHRA, CDR2 YSYEKL, per germline. The CDR3: CASSHPLGLLLGYTF. The CDR3 DNA reads TGCGCCAGCAGCCACCCACTAGGGCTACTCCTTGGCTACACCTTC.

This clone was counted between two and nine times. The gene calls are TRBV5-1 and TRBJ2-5; D possibly corresponds to TRBD1 (5 bases). The CDR3 spans 11 residues. Trimming pared 5 bases from V and 4 bases from J, leaving 6 bases between. Looked up from germline, CDR1 is SGHRS and CDR2 is YFSETQ. In DNA, the CDR3 is TGCGCCAGCAGGGGGCTAGAGACCCAGTACTTC. It specifies CASRGLETQYF.